These 23 T cell receptor beta chains share one sample of origin, sequenced in a study of PD-1 blockade in classical Hodgkin lymphoma. All trial patients relapsed after autologous stem cell transplantation. Method: immunoSEQ multiplex PCR; TCRdb's copy keeps in-frame clones and lacks some. The sample records more than 90,000 clones, 80% to 90% being singletons. The source material was peripheral blood mononuclear cells (PBMCs), sampled before the second cycle of nivolumab. The origin of the receptors is a human donor with classical Hodgkin lymphoma.

The V and J genes are TRBV9 and TRBJ2-2; the D call may be TRBD1 or TRBD2 (5 bases each). CDR1 SGDLS and CDR2 YYNGEE come from the germline V gene. The CDR3 spans 16 residues. The V end was cut by 1 base, the J end by 5 bases, with 15 bases between. The CDR3 DNA is TGTGCCAGCAGCGTAAGTCGTCAGGGACGGACCGGGGAGCTGTTTTTT. Translation gives CASSVSRQGRTGELFF. Drawing the rest from reference TRBV9 and TRBJ2-2, the complete variable domain is DSGVTQTPKHLITATGQRVTLRCSPRSGDLSVYWYQQSLDQGLQFLIQYYNGEERAKGNILERFSAQQFPDLHSELNLSSLELGDSALYFCASSVSRQGRTGELFFGEGSRLTVL.

The rearrangement links TRBV6-5 to TRBJ2-5; D is perhaps TRBD1 (5 bases). The CDR3 loop spans 12 amino acids. With 4 bases removed from V and 5 bases from J, the gap between germline ends came to 8 bases. Germline assignment: CDR1 MNHEY and CDR2 SVGAGI. CDR3 in DNA: TGTGCCAGCAGTTCAGGGTTGGAGACCCAGTACTTC. Protein: CASSSGLETQYF.

The chain is built from TRBV7-7 and TRBJ2-2; 14 bases are a match to TRBD2. V lost 7 bases and J lost 7; bases outside the gene matches: 8. Germline assignment: CDR1 SSHAT and CDR2 FNYEAQ (reference sequence). The CDR3 sequence is 16 residues long. The CDR3 DNA sequence: TGTGCCAGCACCGGGACTAGCGGGGGAGACGGCGGGGAGCTGTTTTTT. Encoded protein: CASTGTSGGDGGELFF.

This clone was seen a handful of times. The chain employs TRBV11-2 and TRBJ2-1; 9 nucleotides align to TRBD2. J gave up 6 bases and V 8 bases, and 11 bases lay outside the gene matches. Germline V gene data show CDR1 as SGHAT and CDR2 as FQNNGV. The CDR3 is 15 residues long. CDR3 nucleotide sequence: TGTGCCAGCGCAAGGCGGGGGGGCCTCGGCAATGAGCAGTTCTTC. Amino acid sequence: CASARRGGLGNEQFF.

The V call is TRBV14, the J call TRBJ1-2; no reliable D call. CDR3 length: 15 amino acids. Looked up from germline, CDR1 is SGHDN and CDR2 is FVKESK. V dropped 1 base and J dropped 5 bases, with 14 bases sitting between them. CDR3 loop: CASSQASLGFYGYTF. As DNA, the CDR3 is TGTGCCAGCAGCCAAGCGTCACTGGGGTTTTATGGCTACACCTTC.

The chain employs TRBV4-2 and TRBJ2-7; 11 bases line up with TRBD1. In germline, CDR1 is LGHNA, CDR2 YNFKEQ. V lost 4 bases to trimming and J lost 7 bases; unmatched junction nucleotides: 6. CDR3 length: 14 amino acids. CDR3 nucleotides: TGTGCCAGCAGCCTCGGACAGGGGGCCGGGGAGCAGTACTTC. Its translation: CASSLGQGAGEQYF.

Regarding this clone: Other nucleotide sequences from this sample produce the same CDR3. The genes are TRBV6-1 and TRBJ1-5; TRBD1 aligns across 12 bases. Germline trimming cut 3 bases from V and 7 bases from J; bases unmatched to any gene: 4. The CDR3 consists of 15 residues. From germline, CDR1 is MNHNS and CDR2 SASEGT. This CDR3 reads CASSEGTGGGQPQHF. In nucleotides, the CDR3 is TGTGCCAGCAGTGAGGGGACAGGGGGCGGGCAGCCCCAGCATTTT.

V is TRBV7-2 and J is TRBJ2-3, with D unclear. CDR1 and CDR2 (germline): SGHTA, FQGNSA. Trimming took 4 bases from V and 2 from J, leaving 13 bases between them. The CDR3 spans 15 residues. CDR3 bases: TGTGCCAGCAGCTACCTTCTAGTCCTCACAGATACGCAGTATTTT. This encodes CASSYLLVLTDTQYF.

This clone has only one observation. The chain carries TRBV27 and TRBJ2-1; D remains ambiguous. V lost 7 bases and J lost 7, with 14 bases in between. Germline V gene sequence: CDR1 MNHEY, CDR2 SMNVEV (reference sequence). This CDR3 has 13 residues. The CDR3 DNA follows: TGTGCCAGCAACACAGAACCGGGTAATGAGCAGTTCTTC. It yields the protein CASNTEPGNEQFF.

V is TRBV6-1 and J is TRBJ2-2; D is ambiguous. Germline CDR1 is MNHNS and CDR2 is SASEGT. The CDR3 has 16 amino acids. V shed 4 bases and J shed 0 bases, with 12 bases lying between them. CDR3 DNA: TGTGCCAGCAGTGTTCCGGGCCCTTCGAACACCGGGGAGCTGTTTTTT. Its translation is CASSVPGPSNTGELFF.

This clone was detected only a few times. V is TRBV7-9 and J is TRBJ1-6; the D is unclear. Germline-derived CDR1 and CDR2 are SEHNR and FQNEAQ (reference sequence). The V and J ends lost 5 bases and 7 bases respectively, with 15 bases between them. This CDR3 contains 15 residues. The CDR3 loop is CASSLPPPSNSPLHF. The DNA for the CDR3 is TGTGCCAGCAGCCTCCCCCCCCCGTCGAATTCACCCCTCCACTTT.

For this clone: A junction end diverges from the germline sequence, so it may reflect a read error. The rearrangement joins TRBV6-1 to TRBJ2-1; the match to TRBD2 covers 9 bases. Germline V gene sequence: CDR1 MNHNS, CDR2 SASEGT. CDR3 length equals 16 residues. CDR3 protein: CANSDTGTSLVDEQFF. CDR3 DNA: TGTGCCAACAGTGATACCGGGACTAGCTTGGTGGATGAGCAGTTCTTC.

This clone was seen a few times. Here the CDR3 reads CASSSLAGVPTYEQYF. The CDR3 bases are TGTGCCAGCAGCTCTTTAGCGGGGGTTCCCACCTACGAGCAGTACTTC. The chain recombines TRBV7-9 with TRBJ2-7; the match to TRBD2 covers 9 bases. J lost 2 bases, V lost 4 bases, and 9 bases had no gene match. CDR1 and CDR2 from the germline V gene are SEHNR and FQNEAQ (reference sequence). The CDR3 extends over 16 amino acids.

The chain recombines TRBV29-1 with TRBJ1-1, with unresolved D. V gave up 7 bases and J gave up 8 bases, with 17 bases separating them. The germline gives CDR1 SQVTM, CDR2 ANQGSEA. CDR3 length equals 12 residues. The CDR3 DNA sequence: TGCAGCGCCGGGTCCGGGATAGCGGAAGCTTTCTTT. Protein: CSAGSGIAEAFF.

The rearrangement uses TRBV7-9 and TRBJ2-7, with no clear D. There are 15 residues in the CDR3. Trimming pared 1 base from V and 4 bases from J, leaving 14 bases between. CDR1 is SEHNR, CDR2 FQNEAQ, per germline (reference sequence). In DNA, the CDR3 is TGTGCCAGCAGCTTAGGAGGCCGAGGCCTTTACGAGCAGTACTTC. Protein: CASSLGGRGLYEQYF.

The chain joins TRBV15 to TRBJ2-1; D not certain. The V gene's germline CDR1 is LNHNV and CDR2 YYDKDF (reference sequence). The germline V and J ends were trimmed by 1 base and 6 bases, with 4 bases remaining between them. This CDR3 contains 12 residues. The CDR3 DNA is TGTGCCACCAGCAGAGTAACCAATGAGCAGTTCTTC. Protein product: CATSRVTNEQFF.

The rearrangement uses TRBV6-6 and TRBJ1-4; tentatively, D is TRBD1 (6 bases). The length of the CDR3 is 12 residues. Per germline, CDR1 MNHNY and CDR2 SVGAGI (reference sequence). Trimming removed 7 bases from V and 8 bases from J, with 11 bases in between. CDR3 in amino acids: CASTGEDEKLFF. In DNA, the CDR3 is TGTGCCAGCACAGGGGAGGACGAAAAACTGTTTTTT.

The chain recombines TRBV18 with TRBJ1-3; a weak D match, TRBD1 (6 bases). This CDR3 comprises 16 residues. With 0 bases removed from V and 2 bases from J, the gap between germline ends came to 11 bases. CDR1 and CDR2 from the germline V gene are KGHSH and LQKENI. The CDR3 DNA reads as TGTGCCAGCTCACCACCGAACAGGGTAGCTGGAAACACCATATATTTT. Amino acids: CASSPPNRVAGNTIYF.

The chain uses TRBV18 and TRBJ2-5; no clear D. The ends were cut back, 3 bases at V and 1 base at J, with 9 bases in the middle. The CDR3 is made up of 14 amino acids. Per the germline V gene, CDR1 is KGHSH and CDR2 is LQKENI. CDR3 DNA sequence: TGTGCCAGCTCACCCATCAAGGGCCAAGAGACCCAGTACTTC. As protein: CASSPIKGQETQYF.

The chain recombines TRBV6-5 with TRBJ2-3; D is perhaps TRBD2 (6 bases). The CDR3 spans 15 residues. Germline lookup yields CDR1 MNHEY and CDR2 SVGAGI. Trimming took 3 bases from V and 0 from J, leaving 10 bases between them. DNA of the CDR3: TGTGCCAGCAGTTATGGGGGGTCTAGCACAGATACGCAGTATTTT. It encodes CASSYGGSSTDTQYF.

The chain combines TRBV7-8 with TRBJ2-7; D possibly uses TRBD1 or TRBD2 (5 bases each). Germline V gives CDR1 SGHVS, CDR2 FQNEAQ. The V end lost 5 bases, the J end lost 0 bases, and 23 bases lay between the germline ends. This CDR3 is built from 18 residues. CDR3 sequence reads: CASSPVGVLSLISYEQYF. The CDR3 region has the DNA TGTGCCAGCAGCCCGGTGGGGGTTCTTTCCTTAATCTCCTACGAGCAGTACTTC.

This chain uses TRBV6-5 with TRBJ2-7; D may be TRBD1 (6 bases). Germline V gives CDR1 MNHEY, CDR2 SVGAGI. The V end lost 0 bases, the J end lost 5 bases, and 8 bases lay between the germline ends. The CDR3 consists of 13 residues. For the CDR3, the DNA is TGTGCCAGCAGTTACTCGGGGACAAACGAGCAGTACTTC. The encoded protein is CASSYSGTNEQYF.

The chain combines TRBV27 with TRBJ1-5, with no clear D. CDR3 length: 16 residues. The V end lost 1 base, the J end lost 7 bases, and 17 bases lay between the germline ends. Per germline, CDR1 MNHEY and CDR2 SMNVEV (reference sequence). CDR3 nucleotides: TGTGCCAGCAGTTTATGGGCCAGCTCCCTTGGACAGCCCCAGCATTTT. The encoded protein is CASSLWASSLGQPQHF.